Each of the 29 T cell receptor beta chains below was sequenced from the same sample in a study of blood T cell repertoires in COVID-19 (dated by TCRdb to the early 2020s). The library was produced with the immunoSEQ multiplex PCR assay. Sourced from immuneACCESS, this table was stored by TCRdb with only in-frame sequences that have V and J called. A share of the clones is absent; for the studies checked, an unresolved V gene accounts for under half, and the remainder has no known explanation. The sample table contains some 230,000 clones; only one count was recorded for roughly 80% of them. The leading ten clones occupy 8% to 10% of the sample. The specimen sequenced was peripheral blood. The receptors were gathered from a woman of 80 years or more with COVID-19, enrolled during active disease.

The V and J genes are TRBV30 and TRBJ1-5; no firm D call. CDR1 GTSNPN and CDR2 SVGIG come from the germline V gene (reference sequence). The germline V and J ends were trimmed by 0 bases and 10 bases, with 16 bases remaining between them. The CDR3 loop spans 14 amino acids. Here the CDR3 DNA reads TGTGCCTGGAGTGTAGATTCGCTGCAGGTCCCCCAGCATTTT. Protein: CAWSVDSLQVPQHF.

The chain employs TRBV6-2 or TRBV6-3 and TRBJ2-1, with a possible D match to TRBD1 (5 bases). The CDR3 has 15 amino acids. V was cut by 6 bases and J by 2 bases, with 14 bases left in between. Per germline, CDR1 MNHEY and CDR2 SVGEGT. The CDR3 loop reads CASSRLGPAYNEQFF. In DNA, the CDR3 is TGTGCCAGCAGCCGCCTGGGGCCAGCCTACAATGAGCAGTTCTTC.

CDR3 sequence (DNA): TGCGCCAGCAGTGAAGGACAGTACGAGCAGTACTTC. Residues: CASSEGQYEQYF. This chain joins TRBV10-2 and TRBJ2-7; the D gene is possibly TRBD1 (6 bases). With 3 bases removed from V and 4 bases from J, the gap between germline ends came to 7 bases. CDR3 length: 12 residues. Germline values: CDR1 WSHSY, CDR2 SAAADI.

The CDR3 region has the DNA TGTGCCAGCTCACCAACCGGAGGACAGGGCGCCTTGGGGAACACCATATATTTT. It codes for CASSPTGGQGALGNTIYF. The gene calls are TRBV18 and TRBJ1-3; the match to TRBD1 covers 8 bases. V shed 2 bases, J shed 7 bases, and the junction held 16 bases outside the gene matches. From germline, CDR1 is KGHSH and CDR2 LQKENI. The CDR3 spans 18 residues.

The V and J genes are TRBV6-5 and TRBJ1-4; TRBD1 aligns across 10 bases. This CDR3 is built from 15 residues. CDR1 is MNHEY and CDR2 is SVGAGI in the germline V gene. The J segment lost 7 bases and the V segment lost 5 bases, leaving 7 bases of the junction unmatched. The DNA for the CDR3 is TGTGCCAGCAGTCAACCCGGGACAGGGGTTGAAAAACTGTTTTTT. It specifies CASSQPGTGVEKLFF.

The chain carries TRBV5-1 and TRBJ2-3; D unresolved. Trimming cost V 2 bases and J 6 bases, with 10 bases left between them. The germline V gene encodes CDR1 SGHRS and CDR2 YFSETQ. The CDR3 has 13 amino acids. This CDR3 is CASSFSDGDTQYF. CDR3 nucleotides: TGCGCCAGCAGCTTTTCAGATGGTGATACGCAGTATTTT.

This clone was observed a few times. The chain uses TRBV5-5 and TRBJ1-5; D call uncertain. The germline V gene has CDR1 SGHKS and CDR2 YYEKEE (reference sequence). Trimming removed 0 bases at V and 5 bases at J, with 12 bases between. The CDR3 contains 15 residues. CDR3 residues: CASSLVGGNDQPQHF. The DNA for the CDR3 is TGTGCCAGCAGCTTGGTTGGAGGGAATGATCAGCCCCAGCATTTT.

This chain links TRBV30 with TRBJ2-7; TRBD2 agrees at 14 bases. With 3 bases clipped from V and 0 bases from J, the junction kept 4 bases outside the gene matches. Germline V lookup: CDR1 GTSNPN, CDR2 SVGIG (reference sequence). CDR3 length equals 16 residues. CDR3 loop: CAWSRGLAGASYEQYF. The CDR3 nucleotides are TGTGCCTGGAGCCGGGGACTAGCGGGAGCCTCCTACGAGCAGTACTTC.

The V call is TRBV7-9, the J call TRBJ1-1, with 10 bases aligning to TRBD1. CDR3 length: 16 residues. Germline V gene lookup returns CDR1 SEHNR and CDR2 FQNEAQ (reference sequence). J lost 1 base, V lost 2 bases, and 4 bases had no gene match. CDR3 bases: TGTGCCAGCAGCTTAAACCGACAGGGGGCGAACACTGAAGCTTTCTTT. Its protein product is CASSLNRQGANTEAFF.

The V call is TRBV2, the J call TRBJ1-4; 8 positions agree with TRBD1. This CDR3 contains 12 residues. Germline V gene data show CDR1 as SNHLY and CDR2 as FYNNEI. J lost 11 bases, V lost 6 bases, and 5 bases had no gene match. The CDR3: CASREDREKLFF. The CDR3 region has the DNA TGTGCCAGCAGGGAGGACAGGGAGAAACTGTTTTTT.

Here the CDR3 reads CASSFRGGGYTF. CDR3 in DNA: TGTGCCAGCAGTTTCCGGGGTGGAGGCTACACCTTC. The genes are TRBV27 and TRBJ1-2; no definite D call. The CDR3 covers 12 residues. The V end lost 3 bases, the J end lost 8 bases, and 10 bases lay between the germline ends. Germline assignment: CDR1 MNHEY and CDR2 SMNVEV (reference sequence).

The chain uses TRBV24-1 and TRBJ1-4; 12 bases line up with TRBD1. The CDR3 covers 16 residues. V was clipped by 4 bases and J by 8 bases; unmatched bases: 7. Germline V gives CDR1 KGHDR, CDR2 SFDVKD. The CDR3 loop is CATSDGTGGASEKLFF. As DNA, the CDR3 is TGTGCCACCAGTGACGGGACAGGGGGCGCATCGGAAAAACTGTTTTTT.

This chain joins TRBV19 and TRBJ2-7, with D possibly matching TRBD1 (5 bases). Germline CDR1 is LNHDA and CDR2 is SQIVND (reference sequence). The germline V and J ends were trimmed by 4 bases and 7 bases, with 17 bases remaining between them. The CDR3 runs 14 residues. The CDR3, as DNA: TGTGCCAGTAGTACCCCAGGCAGGGATCGAGAGCAGTACTTC. Its protein is CASSTPGRDREQYF.

CDR3 amino acids: CASSSGGIGGNTIYF. CDR3 sequence (DNA): TGTGCCAGCAGCTCAGGGGGGATAGGTGGAAACACCATATATTTT. J is TRBJ1-3 and V is TRBV7-2; TRBD1 matches at 7 bases. This CDR3 comprises 15 residues. Germline CDR1 reads SGHTA; CDR2 reads FQGNSA. Trimming took 4 bases from V and 3 from J; bases not matched to a gene: 6.

This clone was seen once. CDR3 in amino acids: CASGSGGASNEQYF. CDR3 DNA: TGTGCTAGTGGTTCAGGAGGGGCATCTAACGAGCAGTACTTC. The V gene is TRBV12-5, the J gene TRBJ2-7; TRBD2 is a possible D gene (6 bases). This CDR3 spans 14 amino acids. Germline CDR1 is LGHNT and CDR2 is FRNRAP. The V end was cut by 4 bases, the J end by 5 bases, with 15 bases between.

The V call is TRBV3-1 (or the pseudogene TRBV3-2), the J call TRBJ1-2; D possibly corresponds to TRBD1 (5 bases). The CDR3 has 17 residues. Germline V gene data show CDR1 as LGHDT and CDR2 as YNNKEL (reference sequence). Trimming cost V 0 bases and J 2 bases, with 16 bases left between them. The DNA of the CDR3 is TGTGCCAGCAGCCAAGATCGGAGACAGCATTTCAACTATGGCTACACCTTC. It specifies CASSQDRRQHFNYGYTF.

The genes are TRBV7-3 and TRBJ2-3; the match to TRBD2 covers 8 bases. The V segment lost 0 bases and the J segment 0 bases; nucleotides outside the gene matches: 8. This CDR3 spans 18 amino acids. Germline CDR1 is SGHTA and CDR2 is FQGTGA. The chain's CDR3 is CASSLTGGGYPSTDTQYF. The CDR3 nucleotides read TGTGCCAGCAGCTTAACTGGCGGGGGGTATCCTAGCACAGATACGCAGTATTTT.

This chain joins TRBV12-5 and TRBJ2-3; weak D call: TRBD2 (6 bases). Germline values: CDR1 LGHNT, CDR2 FRNRAP. Between the trimmed V and J ends, which lost 6 bases and 2 bases, there was a span of 15 bases. CDR3 length: 15 residues. The DNA for the CDR3 is TGTGCTAGTGGCCCTCCGCGGGGCCACACAGATACGCAGTATTTT. Protein sequence: CASGPPRGHTDTQYF.

The CDR3 here is CASSLLAYEQYF. CDR3 nucleotide sequence: TGTGCCAGCAGCTTACTAGCTTACGAGCAGTACTTC. V gene TRBV7-2 combines with J gene TRBJ2-7; tentative D call: TRBD2 (5 bases). CDR3 length: 12 residues. Germline CDR1 SGHTA, CDR2 FQGNSA. V was shortened by 2 bases and J by 4 bases, with 6 bases between the two germline ends.

The chain links TRBV29-1 to TRBJ1-3; 7 bases map to TRBD1. With 6 bases clipped from V and 4 bases from J, the junction kept 3 bases outside the gene matches. The V gene's germline CDR1 is SQVTM and CDR2 ANQGSEA. The CDR3 totals 12 residues. For the CDR3, the DNA is TGCAGCGTAGGACAGGCGGGAAACACCATATATTTT. The encoded protein is CSVGQAGNTIYF.

The chain joins TRBV2 to TRBJ1-6; tentatively, D is TRBD1 (6 bases). Trimming shortened V by 7 bases and J by 3 bases, and 13 bases separated the two germline ends. The germline V gene encodes CDR1 SNHLY and CDR2 FYNNEI. The CDR3 has 15 residues. The CDR3 here is CASKGEGLYNSPLHF. The CDR3 bases are TGTGCCAGCAAGGGGGAGGGCCTCTATAATTCACCCCTCCACTTT.

This clone is a singleton in its sample. The V and J genes are TRBV28 and TRBJ1-5; weak D call: TRBD1 (5 bases). Trimming stripped 1 base from V and 0 bases from J, with 10 bases between. Germline V gene sequence: CDR1 MDHEN, CDR2 SYDVKM. The CDR3 loop spans 16 amino acids. The CDR3 DNA follows: TGTGCCAGCAGTTTATACAGGAGTCATAGCAATCAGCCCCAGCATTTT. Translation gives CASSLYRSHSNQPQHF.

The rearrangement uses TRBV12-5 and TRBJ2-3, with TRBD2 identical over 7 bases. Germline CDR1 reads LGHNT; CDR2 reads FRNRAP. This CDR3 contains 16 residues. J gave up 2 bases and V 2 bases, and 7 bases lay outside the gene matches. This chain's CDR3 is CASGLSGGTPTDTQYF. CDR3 DNA sequence: TGTGCTAGTGGTTTGTCCGGGGGGACTCCCACAGATACGCAGTATTTT.

This clone appeared a single time. The rearrangement uses TRBV12-3 or TRBV12-4 and TRBJ2-1; maybe TRBD1 (6 bases). This CDR3 is 13 amino acids long. With 6 bases removed from V and 4 bases from J, the gap between germline ends came to 10 bases. The CDR3 DNA sequence: TGTGCCAGCAGACCAACAGGGTACAATGAGCAGTTCTTC. Amino acids: CASRPTGYNEQFF.

V usage is TRBV6-1 and J usage is TRBJ1-2, with D uncertain. The CDR3 spans 12 residues. Per the germline V gene, CDR1 is MNHNS and CDR2 is SASEGT. Deletions cut 0 bases from V and 4 bases from J, with 3 bases between. CDR3 nucleotide sequence: TGTGCCAGCAGTGAAGCGGCCTATGGCTACACCTTC. Protein sequence: CASSEAAYGYTF.

V is TRBV5-1 and J is TRBJ2-1, with 7 bases identical to TRBD1. The V gene's germline CDR1 is SGHRS and CDR2 YFSETQ. The V and J ends lost 4 bases and 3 bases, in that order; junction bases with no gene match: 10. This CDR3 region has 16 residues. The CDR3 DNA follows: TGCGCCAGCAGCCCCACGACAGGGACCATCTACAATGAGCAGTTCTTC. Translated, it gives CASSPTTGTIYNEQFF.

CDR3 sequence reads: CASSSSSGGARDTQYF. The CDR3 region has the DNA TGTGCCAGCAGCTCCTCTAGCGGGGGGGCCAGGGATACGCAGTATTTT. The chain is built from TRBV11-2 and TRBJ2-3; 12 bases are a match to TRBD2. Trimming at V came to 4 bases and at J to 6 bases, leaving 8 bases not matched to a gene. Germline V lookup: CDR1 SGHAT, CDR2 FQNNGV. The CDR3 spans 16 residues.

The V gene is TRBV18, the J gene TRBJ1-6, with TRBD1 matching over 10 bases. The CDR3 loop spans 17 amino acids. CDR1 is KGHSH, CDR2 LQKENI, per germline. Trimming cost V 2 bases and J 6 bases; bases outside gene matches: 7. The DNA for the CDR3 is TGTGCCAGCTCACCAGGGAGGGACAGGGGCGTTAATTCACCCCTCCACTTT. Translated, it gives CASSPGRDRGVNSPLHF.

The chain employs TRBV10-3 and TRBJ1-1; unclear D gene. Trimming removed 2 bases from V and 1 base from J, with 5 bases in between. Germline V lookup: CDR1 ENHRY, CDR2 SYGVKD. This CDR3 has 13 amino acids. CDR3 nucleotides: TGTGCCATCAGTGAGGGAGAGAACACTGAAGCTTTCTTT. Protein sequence: CAISEGENTEAFF.